This note documents a single TCR beta chain sequence. What it binds is unknown. These data originate in a study of cytomegalovirus exposure and HLA in healthy donors. Here immunoSEQ multiplex PCR was the method, and the copy in TCRdb shows in-frame clones only, minus some. The data contain 76,000 or so clones, around 94% of them singletons. Study results and caveats: Specificity for CMV antigens was confirmed in vitro for three of the CMV-associated chains. Approximately 160 TCR beta chains were listed as cytomegalovirus-associated. That first-cohort TCR clusters tended to co-occur in the 90 to 150 validation repertoires was found in a later analysis.

The junction had 9 bases not matched to a gene; V was cut back by 6 bases and J by 3 bases. There are 15 residues in the CDR3. Germline CDR1 reads MNHEY; CDR2 reads SVGAGI. Sequences were obtained from PBMCs. The TCR sequence derives from a woman between 18 and 29 years old in good health and CMV-seronegative. This chain links TRBV6-5 with TRBJ2-7; 9 nucleotides agree with TRBD1. The CDR3 loop is CASSRSDRGFYEQYF. The CDR3 DNA reads TGTGCCAGCAGCCGATCGGACAGGGGTTTCTACGAGCAGTACTTC.